This TCR beta chain was profiled in a study of cytomegalovirus exposure and HLA in healthy donors. The study's findings and limits: Sequencing artifact likely explains a cluster of highly shared sequence variants. Apart from CMV serostatus, no immune exposure information was available. Within a later analysis, the majority of CMV-associated TCR beta chains appeared HLA-restricted.

Both 60 Vbeta primers and 13 Jbeta primers went into the PCR. Profiling relied on immunoSEQ multiplex PCR, and the TCRdb table lists in-frame clones only, not all of them. The sample yields roughly 260,000 clones, 84% seen once. A note on this clone: Its antigen is as yet unknown.

Germline loops: CDR1 MGHRA, CDR2 YSYEKL. V gave up 4 bases and J gave up 8 bases; unmatched junction bases: 4. CDR3 length: 14 amino acids. The chain uses TRBV4-1 and TRBJ2-1; 11 bases are shared with TRBD1. Sequenced: PBMCs. The receptor was derived from a middle-aged woman in good health and CMV-seropositive. Written as DNA, the CDR3 is TGCGCCAGCAGCCGGGACAGGGGGGAGTATGAGCAGTTCTTC. Translated: CASSRDRGEYEQFF.